One and the same sample provided the 14 T cell receptor beta chains below, sequenced in a study of T-cell memory formation after mild COVID-19. TCRdb reanalysed the 5' RACE reads using MiXCR and keeps one entry per CDR3 protein. The sample has 350,000 to 500,000 distinct CDR3 sequences, about 20% seen once. Sequenced material: PBMCs or a T cell subset sorted from them (not recorded which). These receptors all stem from an adult woman who had mild COVID-19 (a few samples of this study predate the infection). Cell type and time point are not known.

The rearrangement joins TRBV15 to TRBJ2-1; tentatively, D is TRBD1 (6 bases). V dropped 5 bases and J dropped 1 base, with 18 bases sitting between them. Germline V gene lookup returns CDR1 LNHNV and CDR2 YYDKDF (reference sequence). The CDR3 spans 17 residues. CDR3 in amino acids: CATSDPGQPDSYNEQFF. Here the CDR3 DNA reads TGTGCCACCAGCGACCCCGGACAGCCCGATTCCTACAATGAGCAGTTCTTC.

This clonotype has just a few counts. The chain combines TRBV18 with TRBJ1-6; TRBD1 agrees at 9 bases. Germline V CDR1 and CDR2: KGHSH, LQKENI. CDR3 length: 14 amino acids. Unmatched junction bases numbered 3, after V lost 3 bases and J lost 9 bases. CDR3 DNA: TGTGCCAGCTCACCCTCGGGACAGGGTTCACCCCTCCACTTT. Amino acid sequence: CASSPSGQGSPLHF. Variable domain in full (rest from reference TRBV18 and TRBJ1-6): NAGVMQNPRHLVRRRGQEARLRCSPMKGHSHVYWYRQLPEEGLKFMVYLQKENIIDESGMPKERFSAEFPKEGPSILRIQQVVRGDSAAYFCASSPSGQGSPLHFGNGTRLTVT.

This clonotype was seen a handful of times. The genes are TRBV20-1 and TRBJ2-1; TRBD2 aligns across 10 bases. V shed 1 base and J 10 bases; nucleotides not matched to a gene: 10. Germline CDR1 reads DFQATT; CDR2 reads SNEGSKA (reference sequence). This CDR3 has 15 amino acids. CDR3 residues: CSARVSSLAGVEQFF. In DNA form, the CDR3 reads TGCAGTGCTAGAGTATCCAGTCTAGCGGGGGTCGAGCAGTTCTTC.

The chain has TRBV2 and TRBJ1-1; no clear D. V gave up 8 bases and J gave up 1 base, with 11 bases separating them. The germline V gene encodes CDR1 SNHLY and CDR2 FYNNEI. This CDR3 is 13 amino acids long. Written as DNA, the CDR3 is TGTGCCAGCTGTTTCGATACGAACACTGAAGCTTTCTTT. Translated: CASCFDTNTEAFF. Complete variable domain (other parts from reference TRBV2 and TRBJ1-1): EPEVTQTPSHQVTQMGQEVILRCVPISNHLYFYWYRQILGQKVEFLVSFYNNEISEKSEIFDDQFSVERPDGSNFTLKIRSTKLEDSAMYFCASCFDTNTEAFFGQGTRLTVV.

The table lists this clonotype with a few counts. The rearrangement links TRBV5-4 to TRBJ1-1; D unclear. The length of the CDR3 is 13 residues. Germline CDR1 is SGHNT and CDR2 is YYREEE (reference sequence). V was cut by 3 bases and J by 4 bases, with 10 bases left in between. CDR3 nucleotide sequence: TGTGCCAGCAGCTCCGTGGAGGTCACTGAAGCTTTCTTT. Its translation: CASSSVEVTEAFF. Variable domain in full (rest from reference TRBV5-4 and TRBJ1-1): ETGVTQSPTHLIKTRGQQVTLRCSSQSGHNTVSWYQQALGQGPQFIFQYYREEENGRGNFPPRFSGLQFPNYSSELNVNALELDDSALYLCASSSVEVTEAFFGQGTRLTVV.

This clonotype appeared a few times. V and J are TRBV30 and TRBJ2-1, with 8 bases aligning to TRBD2. The CDR3 totals 15 residues. CDR1 and CDR2 (germline): GTSNPN, SVGIG (reference sequence). Unmatched junction bases numbered 7, after V lost 0 bases and J lost 6 bases. The CDR3 here is CAWSVLSGSLNEQFF. The CDR3, as DNA: TGTGCCTGGAGTGTACTCAGCGGGAGTCTCAATGAGCAGTTCTTC.

The J gene is TRBJ2-7, the V gene TRBV9; maybe TRBD2 (5 bases). V lost 3 bases and J lost 1, with 14 bases in between. The germline V gene encodes CDR1 SGDLS and CDR2 YYNGEE. The CDR3 length is 15 residues. CDR3 loop: CASSESAAYSYEQYF. The CDR3 DNA follows: TGTGCCAGCAGCGAATCAGCGGCTTATTCCTACGAGCAGTACTTC.

This clonotype has just a few counts. The chain is built from TRBV30 and TRBJ1-1, with 8 bases matching TRBD1. The CDR3 is 15 residues long. The junction had 12 bases not matched to a gene; V was cut back by 8 bases and J by 1 base. In germline, CDR1 is GTSNPN, CDR2 SVGIG (reference sequence). CDR3 coding DNA: TGTGCCCGGTCCCGACAGGGGATGAGGAACACTGAAGCTTTCTTT. Translated: CARSRQGMRNTEAFF.

This clonotype showed up just a few times. The J gene is TRBJ2-1, the V gene TRBV6-2 or TRBV6-3; D is ambiguous. Germline V gives CDR1 MNHEY, CDR2 SVGEGT. The length of the CDR3 is 13 residues. The V end was cut by 2 bases, the J end by 8 bases, with 10 bases between. CDR3 amino acids: CASSYPVEDEQFF. The CDR3, as DNA: TGTGCCAGCAGTTACCCGGTTGAGGATGAGCAGTTCTTC.

CDR3 bases: TGTGCCAGCTCACCCGCAGGGAGGAACACTGAAGCTTTCTTT. Translating it yields CASSPAGRNTEAFF. The J gene is TRBJ1-1, the V gene TRBV18, with D possibly being TRBD1 (5 bases). This CDR3 has 14 residues. Trimming removed 3 bases from V and 1 base from J, with 9 bases in between. Germline loops: CDR1 KGHSH, CDR2 LQKENI.

V usage is TRBV11-2 and J usage is TRBJ2-7, with D unresolved. The CDR3 runs 13 residues. Trimming removed 2 bases at V and 6 bases at J, with 11 bases between. Germline V lookup: CDR1 SGHAT, CDR2 FQNNGV. The CDR3: CASSLHLGIEQYF. As DNA, the CDR3 is TGTGCCAGCAGCTTACATTTGGGAATCGAGCAGTACTTC.

This clonotype was observed a few times. This CDR3 is CANGAGGTKQFF. The CDR3 DNA reads TGTGCCAACGGGGCGGGAGGAACTAAGCAGTTCTTC. J is TRBJ2-1 and V is TRBV6-2 or TRBV6-3, with 8 bases lining up with TRBD2. The germline gives CDR1 MNHEY, CDR2 SVGEGT. The CDR3 covers 12 residues. Trimming took 10 bases from V and 11 from J; bases not matched to a gene: 10.

DNA of the CDR3: TGTGCCAGCAGCCTCGGGGGTCATGGCTACACCTTC. This encodes CASSLGGHGYTF. J is TRBJ1-2 and V is TRBV3-1; maybe TRBD1 (5 bases). Germline loops: CDR1 LGHDT, CDR2 YNNKEL (reference sequence). V lost 4 bases and J 6 bases, leaving 9 bases between the germline ends. The CDR3 is 12 amino acids.

The V gene is TRBV5-1, the J gene TRBJ2-1, with TRBD1 as a possible D gene (5 bases). The germline V and J ends were trimmed by 4 bases and 6 bases, with 17 bases remaining between them. The CDR3 has 15 residues. The germline V gene has CDR1 SGHRS and CDR2 YFSETQ. The CDR3 DNA reads TGCGCCAGCAGCACGGGCAGGGTCGGCTCCAATGAGCAGTTCTTC. This gives the protein CASSTGRVGSNEQFF.